This T cell receptor beta chain came from a study of cytomegalovirus exposure and HLA in healthy donors. Background on the study: Findings of an earlier analysis included about 120 million unique TCR beta sequences from 200 million or so T cells. Study outcomes and limitations: The authors considered a cluster of highly shared sequence variants likely to be a sequencing artifact. HLA-A and HLA-B allele assignments for most subjects were reportedly predicted accurately using TCR beta sequences.

Healthy people donating bone marrow made up the donors. With 0 bases clipped from V and 6 bases from J, the junction kept 2 bases outside the gene matches. The length of the CDR3 is 15 residues. Germline CDR1 is SGHTA and CDR2 is FQGNSA. In the PCR, 60 Vbeta and 13 Jbeta primers were used. Generated by immunoSEQ multiplex PCR, the TCRdb table keeps only in-frame clones and is missing some. Among 170,000 or so clones listed, 70% to 85% were seen once. Details on this clone: What it binds is unknown.

The clonotype was recovered from a man over 45 in good health and CMV-seropositive. This chain links TRBV7-2 with TRBJ2-2; 9 positions agree with TRBD2. The sample was PBMCs. This chain's CDR3 is CASSLASGSPGELFF. The CDR3 nucleotides read TGTGCCAGCAGCTTAGCTAGCGGGAGCCCCGGGGAGCTGTTTTTT.